This T cell receptor (beta chain) comes out of a study of cytomegalovirus exposure and HLA in healthy donors. Study outcomes and limitations: The authors listed approximately 160 TCR beta chains as cytomegalovirus-associated.

60 Vbeta and 13 Jbeta primers were used in PCR. The method was immunoSEQ multiplex PCR; TCRdb's version includes in-frame clones alone and lacks a portion of them. The sample has roughly 120,000 clones, 79% seen once. The count of this clone is one. Its specificity is not known. Sequenced input: PBMCs. The TCR comes from a man between 18 and 29 years old in good health and CMV-seronegative.

The CDR3 DNA reads TGTGCCAGCAGGACCGGGACAGTGAACACCGGGGAGCTGTTTTTT. Its protein product is CASRTGTVNTGELFF. The gene calls are TRBV28 and TRBJ2-2; 7 bases are a match to TRBD1. Germline V gene sequence: CDR1 MDHEN, CDR2 SYDVKM. This CDR3 is 15 amino acids long. V lost 6 bases and J lost 1; bases outside the gene matches: 5.